The 18 T cell receptor beta chains listed next were all sequenced from one sample in a study of cytomegalovirus exposure and HLA in healthy donors. The method was immunoSEQ multiplex PCR; TCRdb's version includes in-frame clones alone and lacks a portion of them. In the table there are approximately 180,000 clones, more than 70% of which are singletons. Sample: PBMCs. The source is a woman aged 18-29 years in good health and CMV-seronegative.

The CDR3 nucleotides are TGTGCCAGCTCACCACCGGACAGGGACGGAGATACGCAGTATTTT. This codes for CASSPPDRDGDTQYF. The V and J genes are TRBV18 and TRBJ2-3; TRBD1 agrees at 8 bases. J lost 5 bases, V lost 0 bases, and 4 bases had no gene match. This CDR3 comprises 15 residues. The germline gives CDR1 KGHSH, CDR2 LQKENI.

The V and J genes are TRBV5-4 and TRBJ1-2; TRBD1 matches at 7 bases. V gave up 5 bases and J gave up 4 bases; unmatched junction bases: 5. The germline V gene encodes CDR1 SGHNT and CDR2 YYREEE (reference sequence). The CDR3 length is 13 residues. Written as DNA, the CDR3 is TGTGCCAGCAGAGACAGGGCTACCTATGGCTACACCTTC. As protein: CASRDRATYGYTF.

The chain uses TRBV11-2 and TRBJ2-1; 13 bases line up with TRBD2. The length of the CDR3 is 15 residues. Germline V gene data show CDR1 as SGHAT and CDR2 as FQNNGV. With 2 bases clipped from V and 9 bases from J, the junction kept 4 bases outside the gene matches. The DNA of the CDR3 is TGTGCCAGCAGCTTACCCGGACTAGCGGGAGTTGAGCAGTTCTTC. This sequence encodes CASSLPGLAGVEQFF.

V gene TRBV5-4 combines with J gene TRBJ2-7, with a tentative D call TRBD2 (6 bases). Germline V gene sequence: CDR1 SGHNT, CDR2 YYREEE (reference sequence). The CDR3 runs to 14 residues. V was clipped by 0 bases and J by 2 bases, with 9 bases between them. The CDR3 DNA reads TGTGCCAGCAGCTTGGAACTAGCTGCCTACGAGCAGTACTTC. Translation: CASSLELAAYEQYF. Supplemented by reference TRBV5-4 and TRBJ2-7, the full variable domain reads ETGVTQSPTHLIKTRGQQVTLRCSSQSGHNTVSWYQQALGQGPQFIFQYYREEENGRGNFPPRFSGLQFPNYSSELNVNALELDDSALYLCASSLELAAYEQYFGPGTRLTVT.

The chain is built from TRBV25-1 and TRBJ1-2, with D maybe TRBD1 (6 bases). V gave up 2 bases and J gave up 5 bases, with 18 bases separating them. CDR1 is MGHDK, CDR2 SYGVNS, per germline. The CDR3 has 16 amino acids. CDR3 residues: CASSERVWRGGYGYTF. The CDR3 coding sequence is TGTGCCAGCAGTGAAAGGGTCTGGAGGGGGGGTTATGGCTACACCTTC.

The rearrangement joins TRBV29-1 to TRBJ2-4; 9 bases are shared with TRBD1. The germline gives CDR1 SQVTM, CDR2 ANQGSEA. The CDR3 is 13 amino acids. V dropped 7 bases and J dropped 9; count of bases not matched to a gene: 10. CDR3 residues: CSGGDRGLGIQYF. The CDR3 DNA reads as TGCAGCGGTGGAGACAGGGGGTTGGGCATTCAGTACTTC.

V gene TRBV11-3 combines with J gene TRBJ2-1, with 10 bases lining up with TRBD2. CDR3 length: 15 amino acids. Germline V CDR1 and CDR2: SGHNT, YENEEA. With V trimmed by 0 bases and J by 5 bases, 1 base remained unmatched. As DNA, the CDR3 is TGTGCCAGCAGCTTAGAGGGACTAGCGAACAATGAGCAGTTCTTC. Protein: CASSLEGLANNEQFF.

This chain connects TRBV7-8 to TRBJ2-3; no definite D call. V lost 5 bases and J lost 2, with 17 bases in between. CDR3 length: 16 amino acids. Per the germline V gene, CDR1 is SGHVS and CDR2 is FQNEAQ. The CDR3 is CASSAAKNHYTDTQYF. Here the CDR3 DNA reads TGTGCCAGCAGCGCGGCGAAAAACCATTACACAGATACGCAGTATTTT.

The chain links TRBV2 to TRBJ1-4, with TRBD1 matching 8 bases. After removal of 7 bases from V and 7 bases from J, the junction contained 5 bases not matched to a gene. Per the germline V gene, CDR1 is SNHLY and CDR2 is FYNNEI. The CDR3 contains 13 residues. The CDR3 reads CASKRTGPEKLFF. The CDR3, as DNA: TGTGCCAGCAAGAGGACAGGGCCTGAAAAACTGTTTTTT.

The J gene is TRBJ1-2, the V gene TRBV5-1; D is perhaps TRBD1 (5 bases). The germline V gene has CDR1 SGHRS and CDR2 YFSETQ. The CDR3 extends over 15 amino acids. Trimming removed 0 bases at V and 4 bases at J, with 13 bases between. In nucleotides, the CDR3 is TGCGCCAGCAGCTTGGTTCTGGTCGGGGGCTATGGCTACACCTTC. Protein: CASSLVLVGGYGYTF.

This chain uses TRBV19 with TRBJ2-2; weak D call: TRBD2 (5 bases). V was cut by 6 bases and J by 6 bases, with 14 bases left in between. Germline V CDR1 and CDR2: LNHDA, SQIVND (reference sequence). This CDR3 has 14 residues. The CDR3 loop is CASRGWEIPGELFF. CDR3 coding DNA: TGTGCCAGTAGGGGGTGGGAGATCCCCGGGGAGCTGTTTTTT.

The chain uses TRBV19 and TRBJ1-2; maybe TRBD1 (5 bases). V dropped 3 bases and J dropped 6 bases, with 23 bases sitting between them. The germline gives CDR1 LNHDA, CDR2 SQIVND (reference sequence). The CDR3 loop spans 17 amino acids. The CDR3 DNA reads TGTGCCAGTAGTATTACGGGGCGGGAAACCCTGTATCATGGCTACACCTTC. Protein: CASSITGRETLYHGYTF. Together with reference TRBV19 and TRBJ1-2, the CDR3 gives the full variable domain: DGGITQSPKYLFRKEGQNVTLSCEQNLNHDAMYWYRQDPGQGLRLIYYSQIVNDFQKGDIAEGYSVSREKKESFPLTVTSAQKNPTAFYLCASSITGRETLYHGYTFGSGTRLTVV.

The chain couples TRBV27 to TRBJ2-4, with 7 bases identical to TRBD2. This CDR3 is built from 15 residues. The ends lost 6 bases at V and 6 bases at J; junction bases unmatched: 11. Germline CDR1 reads MNHEY; CDR2 reads SMNVEV (reference sequence). The CDR3 spells CASRGRRGGRNIQYF. For the CDR3, the DNA is TGTGCCAGCAGGGGCCGGCGGGGAGGGAGAAACATTCAGTACTTC.

The J gene is TRBJ2-3, the V gene TRBV19, with a weak D call TRBD2 (5 bases). Germline CDR1 is LNHDA and CDR2 is SQIVND (reference sequence). V lost 0 bases and J 10 bases, leaving 17 bases between the germline ends. The CDR3 is 15 amino acids. The CDR3 loop is CASSIDPSRGVAQYF. The CDR3 DNA reads TGTGCCAGTAGTATAGATCCATCACGGGGAGTTGCGCAGTATTTT. The full variable domain, its missing parts supplied by reference TRBV19 and TRBJ2-3, is DGGITQSPKYLFRKEGQNVTLSCEQNLNHDAMYWYRQDPGQGLRLIYYSQIVNDFQKGDIAEGYSVSREKKESFPLTVTSAQKNPTAFYLCASSIDPSRGVAQYFGPGTRLTVL.

This sequence joins TRBV30 and TRBJ2-5, with TRBD1 matching over 12 bases. Germline V gene sequence: CDR1 GTSNPN, CDR2 SVGIG (reference sequence). V trimming: 5 bases; J trimming: 5 bases; junction bases outside the gene matches: 9. This CDR3 has 15 amino acids. The CDR3 loop reads CAWAGQGAFGETQYF. The CDR3 region has the DNA TGTGCCTGGGCGGGACAGGGGGCGTTTGGCGAGACCCAGTACTTC.

The chain uses TRBV19 and TRBJ1-1; 8 bases are a match to TRBD1. CDR1 and CDR2 (germline): LNHDA, SQIVND (reference sequence). With V trimmed by 3 bases and J by 2 bases, 2 bases remained unmatched. This CDR3 region has 14 residues. The CDR3 protein is CASSMDRVNTEAFF. CDR3 sequence (DNA): TGTGCCAGTAGTATGGACAGGGTAAACACTGAAGCTTTCTTT.

This chain connects TRBV5-8 to TRBJ2-7; 10 positions match TRBD1. Germline CDR1 reads SGHTS; CDR2 reads YDEGEE. This CDR3 region has 15 residues. The J segment lost 4 bases and the V segment lost 7 bases, leaving 11 bases of the junction unmatched. The CDR3 coding sequence is TGTGCCAGCCGGGACAGGGGACGACCACCATACGAGCAGTACTTC. This encodes CASRDRGRPPYEQYF.

In DNA form, the CDR3 reads TGTGCCAGCAGTTTATCGCAACTTATCTACGAGCAGTACTTC. The encoded protein is CASSLSQLIYEQYF. The V gene is TRBV27, the J gene TRBJ2-7; D is unclear. CDR1 MNHEY and CDR2 SMNVEV come from the germline V gene (reference sequence). This CDR3 has 14 residues. The V and J ends lost 0 bases and 3 bases respectively, with 9 bases between them.